These 29 T cell receptor beta chains originate from one sample sequenced in a study of early T cells in non-severe SARS-CoV-2 infection. TCRdb reprocessed the 5' RACE reads via MiXCR and lists one record per CDR3 protein. The profile shows tens of thousands of distinct CDR3 sequences, less than 15% of them singletons. The material sequenced was whole blood. The receptors were gathered from an adult who was a healthcare worker with PCR-confirmed SARS-CoV-2 infection or an uninfected control (not recorded which).

This clonotype was seen more than once but under ten times. The chain couples TRBV28 to TRBJ2-1, with D unclear. The V end lost 5 bases, the J end lost 10 bases, and 15 bases lay between the germline ends. This CDR3 has 13 residues. Germline V CDR1 and CDR2: MDHEN, SYDVKM. In DNA, the CDR3 is TGTGCCAGCAGTCCTCCCCCACCTTTAGAGCAGTTCTTC. As protein: CASSPPPPLEQFF.

This clonotype was observed a few times. The V and J genes are TRBV11-2 and TRBJ2-5; tentatively, D is TRBD1 (5 bases). The V gene lost 5 bases and the J gene lost 1 base, with 11 bases spanning the gap. The length of the CDR3 is 14 residues. In germline, CDR1 is SGHAT, CDR2 FQNNGV. The CDR3 reads CASSPRQPQETQYF. The CDR3 nucleotides read TGTGCCAGCAGCCCCAGACAGCCCCAAGAGACCCAGTACTTC.

The sample holds a few counts of this clonotype. CDR3 sequence (DNA): TGTGCCATCAGTGTGCAAGACACCTACACTGAAGCTTTCTTT. It is translated as CAISVQDTYTEAFF. The V gene is TRBV10-3, the J gene TRBJ1-1, with D uncertain. Trimming stripped 4 bases from V and 3 bases from J, with 12 bases between. CDR3 length equals 14 residues. Germline loops: CDR1 ENHRY, CDR2 SYGVKD.

In this sample, this clonotype turned up a few times. The chain combines TRBV6-6 with TRBJ1-1; 7 bases are shared with TRBD1. The CDR3 is made up of 15 amino acids. Germline V gene lookup returns CDR1 MNHNY and CDR2 SVGAGI (reference sequence). V dropped 0 bases and J dropped 5; count of bases not matched to a gene: 6. CDR3 DNA sequence: TGTGCCAGCAGTTACTCGGGAGGGGGCAGTACTGAAGCTTTCTTT. Translating gives CASSYSGGGSTEAFF.

V is TRBV3-1 and J is TRBJ1-2; 11 nucleotides line up with TRBD1. This CDR3 has 15 residues. Germline-derived CDR1 and CDR2 are LGHDT and YNNKEL (reference sequence). V shed 8 bases, J shed 7 bases, and the junction held 12 bases outside the gene matches. The DNA of the CDR3 is TGTGCCAGCCGCAGCCAAGGACAGGGGGCCGGTGGCTACACCTTC. It specifies CASRSQGQGAGGYTF.

The chain joins TRBV2 to TRBJ1-5, with a tentative D call TRBD1 (6 bases). Trimming removed 4 bases from V and 2 bases from J, with 9 bases in between. The CDR3 contains 14 residues. Germline V gene lookup returns CDR1 SNHLY and CDR2 FYNNEI. The CDR3 is CASSVRTGNQPQHF. In DNA form, the CDR3 reads TGTGCCAGCAGTGTTAGGACAGGCAATCAGCCCCAGCATTTT.

This chain's CDR3 is CASRDRENTEAFF. The CDR3 nucleotides read TGCGCCAGCCGGGACAGGGAGAACACTGAAGCTTTCTTT. This sequence joins TRBV10-2 and TRBJ1-1; TRBD1 matches at 9 bases. CDR1 and CDR2 from the germline V gene are WSHSY and SAAADI. The ends lost 8 bases at V and 1 base at J; junction bases unmatched: 2. The CDR3 has 13 amino acids.

This clonotype has just a few counts. This rearrangement joins TRBV7-2 to TRBJ2-7, with 10 bases identical to TRBD1. The germline V gene has CDR1 SGHTA and CDR2 FQGNSA. The V and J ends lost 2 bases and 7 bases, in that order; junction bases with no gene match: 8. There are 15 residues in the CDR3. CDR3 sequence: CASSLPGQGSREQYF. The CDR3, as DNA: TGTGCCAGCAGCTTACCGGGACAGGGGTCTCGGGAGCAGTACTTC.

The gene calls are TRBV29-1 and TRBJ1-4; a possible D gene is TRBD1 (5 bases). CDR1 SQVTM and CDR2 ANQGSEA come from the germline V gene. This CDR3 has 14 residues. Deletions cut 4 bases from V and 2 bases from J, with 11 bases between. The CDR3 coding sequence is TGCAGCGTTGTAGGCGCAGGGACTAATGAAAAACTGTTTTTT. Translation gives CSVVGAGTNEKLFF.

The chain recombines TRBV5-5 with TRBJ1-2; D unclear. V lost 2 bases and J lost 1, with 9 bases in between. The CDR3 covers 14 residues. Germline values: CDR1 SGHKS, CDR2 YYEKEE (reference sequence). This chain's CDR3 is CASSFDSFNYGYTF. For the CDR3, the DNA is TGTGCCAGCAGCTTCGACTCCTTTAACTATGGCTACACCTTC.

This clonotype was counted between two and nine times. The rearrangement uses TRBV5-6 and TRBJ2-5; no firm D call. Germline CDR1 is SGHDT and CDR2 is YYEEEE. Between the trimmed V and J ends, which lost 4 bases and 4 bases, there was a span of 11 bases. This CDR3 is built from 13 residues. The CDR3 loop reads CASSPIAGETQYF. CDR3 in DNA: TGTGCCAGCAGCCCGATAGCCGGAGAGACCCAGTACTTC.

The sample holds many counts of this clonotype. V and J are TRBV15 and TRBJ1-3; no firm D call. The germline V and J ends were trimmed by 2 bases and 0 bases, with 14 bases remaining between them. Per the germline V gene, CDR1 is LNHNV and CDR2 is YYDKDF (reference sequence). CDR3 size: 17 residues. The chain's CDR3 is CATSRRPDTHSGNTIYF. CDR3 nucleotides: TGTGCCACCAGCAGACGACCTGACACTCACTCTGGAAACACCATATATTTT. Complete variable domain (other parts from reference TRBV15 and TRBJ1-3): DAMVIQNPRYQVTQFGKPVTLSCSQTLNHNVMYWYQQKSSQAPKLLFHYYDKDFNNEADTPDNFQSRRPNTSFCFLDIRSPGLGDTAMYLCATSRRPDTHSGNTIYFGEGSWLTVV.

The chain carries TRBV7-6 and TRBJ2-3, with 11 bases fitting TRBD2. The V gene's germline CDR1 is SGHVS and CDR2 FNYEAQ. J lost 4 bases, V lost 2 bases, and 8 bases had no gene match. CDR3 length equals 17 residues. CDR3 sequence (DNA): TGTGCCAGCAGCTTATCGGCTAGCGGGGGGACGGCAGATACGCAGTATTTT. The encoded protein is CASSLSASGGTADTQYF.

This clonotype has only a few counts. This sequence joins TRBV5-1 and TRBJ2-1; 9 bases map to TRBD1. This CDR3 has 16 amino acids. Germline V lookup: CDR1 SGHRS, CDR2 YFSETQ. V was clipped by 1 base and J by 4 bases; unmatched bases: 6. The CDR3: CASSLTGQGTYNEQFF. The DNA for the CDR3 is TGCGCCAGCAGCTTGACGGGACAGGGAACTTACAATGAGCAGTTCTTC.

The V and J genes are TRBV4-1 and TRBJ2-3; D ambiguous. This CDR3 region has 14 residues. The germline V gene encodes CDR1 MGHRA and CDR2 YSYEKL. V lost 2 bases and J 1 base, leaving 7 bases between the germline ends. As DNA, the CDR3 is TGCGCCAGCAGCCAAATCCCAGGCACAGATACGCAGTATTTT. The encoded protein is CASSQIPGTDTQYF.

This clonotype was observed many times. The chain has TRBV12-5 and TRBJ2-1; TRBD2 matches at 11 bases. V shed 2 bases and J 1 base; nucleotides not matched to a gene: 7. The CDR3 consists of 18 residues. CDR1 and CDR2 (germline): LGHNT, FRNRAP. CDR3: CASGLSLAGGLSYNEQFF. Written as DNA, the CDR3 is TGTGCTAGTGGTTTGAGCCTAGCGGGGGGCCTTTCCTACAATGAGCAGTTCTTC.

The genes are TRBV28 and TRBJ1-2; D gene uncertain. Per germline, CDR1 MDHEN and CDR2 SYDVKM. V was pared by 7 bases and J by 4 bases, with 7 bases between. The CDR3 contains 11 residues. The DNA for the CDR3 is TGTGCCAGCAAGCGTAGCTATGGCTACACCTTC. Its protein product is CASKRSYGYTF.

This clonotype was picked up many times. This rearrangement joins TRBV9 to TRBJ2-1, with a possible D match to TRBD1 (6 bases). From germline, CDR1 is SGDLS and CDR2 YYNGEE. The CDR3 totals 16 residues. V shed 0 bases and J shed 2 bases, with 12 bases lying between them. This CDR3 is CASSVVPGAPYNEQFF. CDR3 coding DNA: TGTGCCAGCAGCGTAGTGCCAGGGGCCCCCTACAATGAGCAGTTCTTC.

The chain joins TRBV9 to TRBJ2-7; 9 bases fit TRBD1. In germline, CDR1 is SGDLS, CDR2 YYNGEE. The CDR3 totals 16 residues. V dropped 3 bases and J dropped 4; count of bases not matched to a gene: 11. This CDR3 reads CASSGDRVGPGYEQYF. As DNA, the CDR3 is TGTGCCAGCAGCGGGGACAGGGTAGGCCCTGGGTACGAGCAGTACTTC.

The chain couples TRBV20-1 to TRBJ2-7; TRBD2 matches at 10 bases. CDR1 DFQATT and CDR2 SNEGSKA come from the germline V gene (reference sequence). This CDR3 spans 13 amino acids. J was trimmed by 2 bases and V by 4 bases; bases with no gene match: 2. CDR3 amino acids: CSAISGGTYEQYF. The CDR3, as DNA: TGCAGTGCTATTAGCGGGGGGACCTACGAGCAGTACTTC.

This chain links TRBV11-2 with TRBJ2-4, with 7 bases matching TRBD1. V dropped 5 bases and J dropped 0; count of bases not matched to a gene: 13. Per germline, CDR1 SGHAT and CDR2 FQNNGV. This CDR3 has 18 amino acids. CDR3 amino acids: CASSGTAELRLAKNIQYF. The CDR3 nucleotides are TGTGCCAGCAGCGGGACAGCAGAACTACGACTAGCCAAAAACATTCAGTACTTC.

In this sample, this clonotype turned up a few times. V usage is TRBV28 and J usage is TRBJ1-3; D possibly corresponds to TRBD1 (5 bases). V dropped 5 bases and J dropped 0 bases, with 14 bases sitting between them. Germline loops: CDR1 MDHEN, CDR2 SYDVKM. This CDR3 region has 16 residues. As DNA, the CDR3 is TGTGCCAGCAGTGTACCACAGGTTACCTCTGGAAACACCATATATTTT. This encodes CASSVPQVTSGNTIYF.

This clonotype was seen more than once but under ten times. The chain has TRBV7-9 and TRBJ1-6; perhaps TRBD1 as D (6 bases). Germline loops: CDR1 SEHNR, CDR2 FQNEAQ (reference sequence). Trimming removed 5 bases at V and 6 bases at J, with 11 bases between. This CDR3 is built from 14 residues. The CDR3 DNA reads as TGTGCCAGCAGCAGAGGACAGAGTAATTCACCCCTCCACTTT. Translated: CASSRGQSNSPLHF.

This clonotype was counted a few times. The J gene is TRBJ2-3, the V gene TRBV4-2, with 8 positions matching TRBD2. The V gene end was trimmed by 0 bases and the J gene end by 5 bases; junction bases not matched to a gene: 7. This CDR3 is built from 16 residues. CDR1 is LGHNA and CDR2 is YNFKEQ in the germline V gene. Here the CDR3 DNA reads TGTGCCAGCAGCCAAGAGATTGCGCGGGGGGTAGATACGCAGTATTTT. Encoded protein: CASSQEIARGVDTQYF.

This clonotype was counted many times. In DNA, the CDR3 is TGTGCCAGCACGGGACAGGCGAATCAGCCCCAGCATTTT. It is translated as CASTGQANQPQHF. The chain carries TRBV2 and TRBJ1-5; 8 nucleotides line up with TRBD1. After removal of 7 bases from V and 4 bases from J, the junction contained 3 bases not matched to a gene. The germline CDR1 and CDR2 sequences are SNHLY and FYNNEI. The CDR3 runs 13 residues.

This clonotype was recorded a few times. This chain joins TRBV7-2 and TRBJ2-7; 7 nucleotides align to TRBD2. The CDR3 contains 17 residues. CDR1 is SGHTA and CDR2 is FQGNSA in the germline V gene. V was clipped by 3 bases and J by 4 bases; unmatched bases: 15. The CDR3 nucleotides are TGTGCCAGCAGCTTCGGGGTTTCAGCGGGGCGTGGGTACGAGCAGTACTTC. It specifies CASSFGVSAGRGYEQYF.

The gene calls are TRBV2 and TRBJ2-1; unclear D gene. Germline assignment: CDR1 SNHLY and CDR2 FYNNEI. The CDR3 length is 13 residues. V was cut by 7 bases and J by 10 bases, with 17 bases left in between. The CDR3 region has the DNA TGTGCCAGCACCGAGTGGGTGGGCGGCGAGCAGTTCTTC. It yields the protein CASTEWVGGEQFF.

The chain uses TRBV6-4 and TRBJ2-4, with 10 bases identical to TRBD2. The CDR3 has 14 amino acids. Germline CDR1 reads MRHNA; CDR2 reads SNTAGT. V was pared by 5 bases and J by 9 bases, with 7 bases of the junction left unmatched. The DNA for the CDR3 is TGTGCCAGCAGTACTAGCGGGGATTCCGGCATTCAGTACTTC. Amino acids: CASSTSGDSGIQYF.

The genes are TRBV9 and TRBJ1-1; D not certain. Germline CDR1 reads SGDLS; CDR2 reads YYNGEE. V was cut by 0 bases and J by 2 bases, with 14 bases left in between. The length of the CDR3 is 16 residues. The CDR3 reads CASSVETDIVNTEAFF. The CDR3 DNA reads TGTGCCAGCAGCGTAGAAACAGACATTGTCAACACTGAAGCTTTCTTT. Drawing the rest from reference TRBV9 and TRBJ1-1, the complete variable domain is DSGVTQTPKHLITATGQRVTLRCSPRSGDLSVYWYQQSLDQGLQFLIQYYNGEERAKGNILERFSAQQFPDLHSELNLSSLELGDSALYFCASSVETDIVNTEAFFGQGTRLTVV.